These 22 T cell receptor beta chains came from one sample sequenced in a study of blood T cell repertoires in COVID-19. Assay: immunoSEQ multiplex PCR; the TCRdb copy retains only in-frame clones and omits some. The sample lists just over 300,000 clones, just over 85% occurring once. The sample was PBMCs or T cells enriched from blood (not recorded which). Receptors originate from a man under 40 who had recovered from COVID-19.

The rearrangement joins TRBV27 to TRBJ1-2; 7 bases align to TRBD1. The CDR3 is 15 amino acids. CDR1 and CDR2 from the germline V gene are MNHEY and SMNVEV (reference sequence). Germline trimming cut 5 bases from V and 0 bases from J; bases unmatched to any gene: 6. CDR3 nucleotide sequence: TGTGCCAGCAGTCCACGGGACAGACCTAACTATGGCTACACCTTC. It yields the protein CASSPRDRPNYGYTF.

V usage is TRBV7-8 and J usage is TRBJ2-7, with 8 bases that match TRBD1. The germline gives CDR1 SGHVS, CDR2 FQNEAQ. The CDR3 is 14 amino acids. Trimming at V came to 5 bases and at J to 1 base, leaving 4 bases not matched to a gene. As DNA, the CDR3 is TGTGCCAGCAGCCCCGGGACAGGATCCTACGAGCAGTACTTC. Translation gives CASSPGTGSYEQYF.

The chain employs TRBV25-1 and TRBJ1-2; D not resolved. This CDR3 comprises 12 residues. Trimming stripped 0 bases from V and 4 bases from J, with 3 bases between. From germline, CDR1 is MGHDK and CDR2 SYGVNS. Here the CDR3 reads CASSEYGYGYTF. The CDR3 DNA reads TGTGCCAGCAGTGAATACGGCTATGGCTACACCTTC.

The V call is TRBV5-1, the J call TRBJ1-1; D might be TRBD1 (5 bases). The CDR3 consists of 14 residues. From germline, CDR1 is SGHRS and CDR2 YFSETQ. The ends were cut back, 0 bases at V and 3 bases at J, with 9 bases in the middle. For the CDR3, the DNA is TGCGCCAGCAGCTTGGCAGGGTTTGACACTGAAGCTTTCTTT. Translated, it gives CASSLAGFDTEAFF. Variable domain in full (rest from reference TRBV5-1 and TRBJ1-1): KAGVTQTPRYLIKTRGQQVTLSCSPISGHRSVSWYQQTPGQGLQFLFEYFSETQRNKGNFPGRFSGRQFSNSRSEMNVSTLELGDSALYLCASSLAGFDTEAFFGQGTRLTVV.

This chain uses TRBV7-9 with TRBJ1-2; 8 nucleotides match TRBD1. Germline V lookup: CDR1 SEHNR, CDR2 FQNEAQ (reference sequence). The CDR3 covers 13 residues. J gave up 4 bases and V 5 bases, and 3 bases lay outside the gene matches. CDR3 DNA sequence: TGTGCCAGCAGCCCACAGGGGGGCTATGGCTACACCTTC. Translated: CASSPQGGYGYTF.

This rearrangement joins TRBV7-9 to TRBJ2-7, with 15 positions matching TRBD2. The CDR3 totals 17 residues. The germline V gene has CDR1 SEHNR and CDR2 FQNEAQ (reference sequence). V trimming: 5 bases; J trimming: 2 bases; junction bases outside the gene matches: 7. The CDR3 spells CASSLGLAGGTPYEQYF. The DNA for the CDR3 is TGTGCCAGCAGCCTAGGACTAGCGGGGGGGACCCCCTACGAGCAGTACTTC.

The chain is built from TRBV5-4 and TRBJ1-4, with D possibly TRBD1 on 5 matching bases. This CDR3 is built from 15 residues. With 7 bases removed from V and 4 bases from J, the gap between germline ends came to 17 bases. The V gene's germline CDR1 is SGHNT and CDR2 YYREEE (reference sequence). CDR3 nucleotides: TGTGCCAGCCGTCGGGGGGACTCAGATAATGAAAAACTGTTTTTT. Amino acid sequence: CASRRGDSDNEKLFF.

The chain employs TRBV12-3 or TRBV12-4 and TRBJ1-5; a weak D match, TRBD1 (5 bases). The CDR3 runs to 13 residues. V was pared by 6 bases and J by 9 bases, with 15 bases between. CDR3 sequence (DNA): TGTGCCAGCAGGTCGCAGGGTACCGGGCCCCAGCATTTT. The encoded protein is CASRSQGTGPQHF.

In its sample, this clone was seen once. The J gene is TRBJ1-1, the V gene TRBV9; the D gene is possibly TRBD1 (5 bases). The V end lost 4 bases, the J end lost 11 bases, and 15 bases lay between the germline ends. The CDR3 is 12 amino acids. The germline V gene has CDR1 SGDLS and CDR2 YYNGEE. Here the CDR3 reads CASSPSGVGAFF. The CDR3 coding sequence is TGTGCCAGCAGCCCCTCGGGGGTCGGGGCTTTCTTT.

The rearrangement joins TRBV6-6 to TRBJ1-1, with D possibly TRBD1 on 5 matching bases. This CDR3 contains 16 residues. Trimming took off 5 bases at V and 0 bases at J, with 16 bases between the two ends. Germline V gene lookup returns CDR1 MNHNY and CDR2 SVGAGI (reference sequence). The CDR3 protein is CASSPAGRSLNTEAFF. For the CDR3, the DNA is TGTGCCAGCAGTCCCGCGGGACGGAGTTTGAACACTGAAGCTTTCTTT.

The chain employs TRBV6-4 and TRBJ2-7; 7 bases agree with TRBD2. The CDR3 contains 15 residues. The germline gives CDR1 MRHNA, CDR2 SNTAGT. With V trimmed by 0 bases and J by 3 bases, 5 bases remained unmatched. The DNA of the CDR3 is TGTGCCAGCAGTGACTCATCGGGAGGTCTCTACGAGCAGTACTTC. This codes for CASSDSSGGLYEQYF.

This chain connects TRBV4-1 to TRBJ2-7; 7 bases match TRBD2. The J segment lost 4 bases and the V segment lost 2 bases, leaving 5 bases of the junction unmatched. The CDR3 has 14 residues. Germline V gene data show CDR1 as MGHRA and CDR2 as YSYEKL. CDR3 sequence: CASSQPGGGYEQYF. CDR3 nucleotide sequence: TGCGCCAGCAGCCAACCGGGGGGTGGATACGAGCAGTACTTC.

The chain uses TRBV27 and TRBJ1-1; 7 nucleotides line up with TRBD1. The CDR3 covers 14 residues. With V trimmed by 5 bases and J by 1 base, 4 bases remained unmatched. Germline V gene lookup returns CDR1 MNHEY and CDR2 SMNVEV (reference sequence). In DNA form, the CDR3 reads TGTGCCAGCAGTGCGACAGGGAGGAACACTGAAGCTTTCTTT. Its protein is CASSATGRNTEAFF.

In its sample, this clone was seen a few times. The chain couples TRBV6-1 to TRBJ1-2; possibly TRBD1 for D (6 bases). Germline CDR1 and CDR2: MNHNS and SASEGT. V was trimmed by 3 bases and J by 7 bases, leaving 9 bases between them. This CDR3 region has 12 residues. CDR3 nucleotides: TGTGCCAGCAGTGACAGGGGATTTGGCTACACCTTC. This codes for CASSDRGFGYTF.

V usage is TRBV4-1 and J usage is TRBJ2-7; TRBD1 matches at 10 bases. Germline CDR1 reads MGHRA; CDR2 reads YSYEKL. There are 14 residues in the CDR3. Trimming at V came to 4 bases and at J to 5 bases, leaving 5 bases not matched to a gene. The CDR3 loop reads CASSRGTGVNEQYF. DNA for the CDR3: TGCGCCAGCAGCCGCGGGACAGGGGTGAACGAGCAGTACTTC.

V usage is TRBV27 and J usage is TRBJ1-1; D is undetermined. Germline values: CDR1 MNHEY, CDR2 SMNVEV (reference sequence). The CDR3 consists of 14 residues. V was clipped by 6 bases and J by 1 base, with 12 bases between them. CDR3 bases: TGTGCCAGCAGGCGGGCCTTCGAGAACACTGAAGCTTTCTTT. Its translation is CASRRAFENTEAFF.

This chain links TRBV3-1 (or the pseudogene TRBV3-2) with TRBJ1-2; TRBD1 agrees at 7 bases. This CDR3 is 14 amino acids long. V trimming: 2 bases; J trimming: 2 bases; junction bases outside the gene matches: 2. Germline V lookup: CDR1 LGHDT, CDR2 YNNKEL (reference sequence). The CDR3 sequence: CASSQKDRNYGYTF. DNA for the CDR3: TGTGCCAGCAGCCAAAAGGACAGGAACTATGGCTACACCTTC.

The rearrangement uses TRBV5-6 and TRBJ1-4; 9 bases are a match to TRBD1. The CDR3 length is 16 residues. Per germline, CDR1 SGHDT and CDR2 YYEEEE. V gave up 4 bases and J gave up 8 bases; unmatched junction bases: 12. CDR3 DNA: TGTGCCAGCAGCCCGGGACAGGGCCAACGGGACGAAAAACTGTTTTTT. The encoded protein is CASSPGQGQRDEKLFF.

The V and J genes are TRBV19 and TRBJ1-5; unclear D gene. Germline V lookup: CDR1 LNHDA, CDR2 SQIVND (reference sequence). V gave up 5 bases and J gave up 5 bases, with 7 bases separating them. The CDR3 is 12 amino acids. The DNA for the CDR3 is TGTGCCAGTAGTTTGCGCGATCAGCCCCAGCATTTT. Translating it yields CASSLRDQPQHF.

The V and J genes are TRBV5-1 and TRBJ2-7; D perhaps matches TRBD1 (5 bases). In germline, CDR1 is SGHRS, CDR2 YFSETQ. The V and J ends lost 0 bases and 0 bases respectively, with 13 bases between them. This CDR3 is 16 amino acids long. The CDR3 loop is CASSLATGASSYEQYF. DNA for the CDR3: TGCGCCAGCAGCTTGGCCACAGGTGCAAGCTCCTACGAGCAGTACTTC.

This clone has just a few counts. The gene calls are TRBV6-5 and TRBJ2-7; the D gene is possibly TRBD1 (5 bases). Trimming stripped 0 bases from V and 13 bases from J, with 13 bases between. The CDR3 has 12 amino acids. CDR1 is MNHEY and CDR2 is SVGAGI in the germline V gene. The CDR3 reads CASSYSGRQLYF. The DNA for the CDR3 is TGTGCCAGCAGTTACTCGGGTAGACAGCTATACTTC.

This chain joins TRBV18 and TRBJ1-6; 7 positions agree with TRBD1. From germline, CDR1 is KGHSH and CDR2 LQKENI. The V gene end was trimmed by 3 bases and the J gene end by 5 bases; junction bases not matched to a gene: 1. This CDR3 comprises 14 residues. This chain's CDR3 is CASSPDRDNSPLHF. The CDR3 coding sequence is TGTGCCAGCTCACCCGACAGGGATAATTCACCCCTCCACTTT. Complete variable domain (other parts from reference TRBV18 and TRBJ1-6): NAGVMQNPRHLVRRRGQEARLRCSPMKGHSHVYWYRQLPEEGLKFMVYLQKENIIDESGMPKERFSAEFPKEGPSILRIQQVVRGDSAAYFCASSPDRDNSPLHFGNGTRLTVT.